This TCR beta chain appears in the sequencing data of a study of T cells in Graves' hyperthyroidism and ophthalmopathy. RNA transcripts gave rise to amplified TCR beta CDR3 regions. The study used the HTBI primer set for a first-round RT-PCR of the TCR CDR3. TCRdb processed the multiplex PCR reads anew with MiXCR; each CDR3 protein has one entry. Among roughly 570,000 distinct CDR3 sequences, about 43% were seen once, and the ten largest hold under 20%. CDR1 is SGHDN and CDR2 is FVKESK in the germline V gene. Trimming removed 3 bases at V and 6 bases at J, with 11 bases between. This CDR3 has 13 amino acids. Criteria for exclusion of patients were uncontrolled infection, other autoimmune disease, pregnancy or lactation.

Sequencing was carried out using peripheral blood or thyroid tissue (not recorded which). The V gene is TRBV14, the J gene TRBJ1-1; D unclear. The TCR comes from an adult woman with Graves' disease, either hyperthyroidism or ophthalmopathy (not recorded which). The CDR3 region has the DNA TGTGCCAGCAGCCAGGGTCCGTTGGCTGAAGCTTTCTTT. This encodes CASSQGPLAEAFF.